These T cell receptor beta chains were read from a single sample in a study of blood T cell repertoires in COVID-19. TCRdb's table, derived via immunoSEQ multiplex PCR, lists solely in-frame clones and lacks some. The repertoire has about 68,000 clones, approximately 88% of them found once; the top ten carry 7.5% to 9%. Sequencing used peripheral blood. These receptors came from a man aged 45-65 years with active COVID-19. The conserved cysteine and the conserved F or W are not part of the CDR3 here. Each record gives: V gene, clone size, D gene, CDR3 length, J gene, CDR3 protein. The D gene is left open where the match is weak. Size values are once, few and many counts, or a class for expanded clones, and some rows have none.

V: TRBV2
size: NA
D: TRBD2
length: 10
J: TRBJ2-7
CDR3: ASRLAPYEQY

V: TRBV30
size: NA
D: NA
length: 10
J: TRBJ2-3
CDR3: AWSPGTDTQY

V: TRBV15
size: NA
D: NA
length: 13
J: TRBJ1-6
CDR3: ATSKVTATNSPLH

V: TRBV5-5
size: NA
D: TRBD1
length: 11
J: TRBJ1-3
CDR3: ASSSDREDTIY

V: TRBV9
size: NA
D: TRBD2
length: 14
J: TRBJ2-5
CDR3: ASSVGGTRVQETQY

V: TRBV19
size: NA
D: NA
length: 12
J: TRBJ1-1
CDR3: ASNNRGGNTEAF

V: TRBV5-1
size: NA
D: NA
length: 12
J: TRBJ1-4
CDR3: ASSLGGESPKLF

V: TRBV5-1
size: NA
D: TRBD2
length: 11
J: TRBJ2-1
CDR3: ASSLGSGRALF

V: TRBV3-1/TRBV3-2
size: NA
D: NA
length: 14
J: TRBJ1-6
CDR3: ASSLSGTVYNSPLH

V: TRBV27
size: NA
D: NA
length: 12
J: TRBJ2-7
CDR3: ASSLRAFTYEQY

V: TRBV6-5
size: NA
D: TRBD1
length: 12
J: TRBJ2-3
CDR3: ASRLGQTTDTQY

V: TRBV30
size: NA
D: NA
length: 17
J: TRBJ2-1
CDR3: AWSVLVGGRRSSHNEQF

V: TRBV29-1
size: once
D: NA
length: 9
J: TRBJ2-7
CDR3: SVRDFWEQY

V: TRBV5-8
size: few
D: TRBD1
length: 10
J: TRBJ2-5
CDR3: ATQGGAETQY

V: TRBV7-2
size: few
D: NA
length: 12
J: TRBJ2-3
CDR3: ASSLMTRSDTQY

V: TRBV6-2/TRBV6-3
size: once
D: NA
length: 11
J: TRBJ1-1
CDR3: ASSYDGESEAF

V: TRBV30
size: NA
D: TRBD1
length: 12
J: TRBJ2-7
CDR3: AWSVSQGLYEQY

V: TRBV27
size: NA
D: TRBD1
length: 12
J: TRBJ2-2
CDR3: ASSRQGAFEELF

V: TRBV30
size: NA
D: NA
length: 10
J: TRBJ2-2
CDR3: ARYLNTGELF

V: TRBV7-9
size: few
D: TRBD1
length: 13
J: TRBJ1-2
CDR3: ASTPRGDSLYGYT

V: TRBV6-6
size: NA
D: TRBD1
length: 13
J: TRBJ1-1
CDR3: ASSYPGQGSTEAF

V: TRBV21-1
size: few
D: NA
length: 10
J: TRBJ2-7
CDR3: ASNSSRGEQY

V: TRBV7-8
size: NA
D: NA
length: 12
J: TRBJ1-2
CDR3: ASSHGGGNYGYT

V: TRBV27
size: NA
D: TRBD2
length: 15
J: TRBJ2-7
CDR3: ASSSPNWGGSIYEQY

V: TRBV7-2
size: NA
D: NA
length: 11
J: TRBJ2-1
CDR3: ASSLVNYNEQF

V: TRBV20-1
size: NA
D: NA
length: 11
J: TRBJ1-1
CDR3: SASSPGNTEAF

V: TRBV6-6
size: NA
D: TRBD1
length: 14
J: TRBJ1-4
CDR3: ASRRLDQGVTEKLF

V: TRBV15
size: NA
D: NA
length: 15
J: TRBJ1-6
CDR3: ATSRARPQAHNSPLH

V: TRBV4-3
size: NA
D: TRBD1
length: 13
J: TRBJ1-2
CDR3: ASSEDRRVNYGYT

V: TRBV5-1
size: NA
D: TRBD1
length: 12
J: TRBJ2-5
CDR3: ASTLQGLQETQY

V: TRBV6-5
size: NA
D: NA
length: 11
J: TRBJ1-1
CDR3: ASSYSITAGAF

V: TRBV5-5
size: NA
D: NA
length: 11
J: TRBJ2-1
CDR3: ASSPFGGAEQF